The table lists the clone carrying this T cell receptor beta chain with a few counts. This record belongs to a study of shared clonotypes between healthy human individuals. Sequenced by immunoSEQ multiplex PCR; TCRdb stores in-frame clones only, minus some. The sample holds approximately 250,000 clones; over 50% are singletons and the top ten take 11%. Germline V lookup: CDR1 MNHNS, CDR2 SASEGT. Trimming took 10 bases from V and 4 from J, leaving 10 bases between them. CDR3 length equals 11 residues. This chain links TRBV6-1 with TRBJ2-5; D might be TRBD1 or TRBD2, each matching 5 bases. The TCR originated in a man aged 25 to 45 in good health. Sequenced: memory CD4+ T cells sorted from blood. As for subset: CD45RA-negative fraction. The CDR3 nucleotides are TGTGCCACAGGGACGGGAGAGACCCAGTACTTC. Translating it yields CATGTGETQYF.